The rows below give T cell receptor beta chains drawn from one sample of a study of CD8 T cells in ankylosing spondylitis. TCRdb called the 5' RACE reads again in MiXCR, with one record for every CDR3 protein. Of 500,000 to 650,000 distinct CDR3 sequences in the sample, about 5.7% were seen once. Material: blood, either unsorted or a sorted T cell fraction (not recorded which). The receptors here all came from a male donor with ankylosing spondylitis. The conserved cysteine and the conserved F or W are not part of the CDR3 here.

J gene: TRBJ1-1; V gene: TRBV4-2; CDR3 protein: ASSQEGAGTEAF
J gene: TRBJ2-1; V gene: TRBV7-9; CDR3 protein: ASSPPGTGGNEQF
J gene: TRBJ2-2; V gene: TRBV24-1; CDR3 protein: ATSDPRTANTGELF
J gene: TRBJ2-1; V gene: TRBV5-1; CDR3 protein: ASSLGVLSAISSGNEQF
J gene: TRBJ2-7; V gene: TRBV20-1; CDR3 protein: SASSVTYEQY
J gene: TRBJ1-5; V gene: TRBV4-3; CDR3 protein: ASSPDWGDQPQH
J gene: TRBJ1-2; V gene: TRBV11-2; CDR3 protein: ASSLTPLSGGYT
J gene: TRBJ1-1; V gene: TRBV29-1; CDR3 protein: RVSSVNTEAF
J gene: TRBJ2-7; V gene: TRBV5-1; CDR3 protein: ASSAAGGPRNEQY
J gene: TRBJ1-1; V gene: TRBV20-1; CDR3 protein: SARDRLRNTEAF
J gene: TRBJ2-2; V gene: TRBV6-2/TRBV6-3; CDR3 protein: ASTKGTNTGELF
J gene: TRBJ1-1; V gene: TRBV11-2; CDR3 protein: ASSPLGNHTEAF
J gene: TRBJ1-6; V gene: TRBV7-2; CDR3 protein: ASSLVVFNNSPLH
J gene: TRBJ1-4; V gene: TRBV7-8; CDR3 protein: ASSFVAGPEKLF
J gene: TRBJ2-1; V gene: TRBV20-1; CDR3 protein: SGQGALNEQF
J gene: TRBJ2-3; V gene: TRBV18; CDR3 protein: ASSSTKPGQGEPDTQY
J gene: TRBJ1-1; V gene: TRBV20-1; CDR3 protein: SARDFRQPLRGTEAF
J gene: TRBJ2-3; V gene: TRBV7-9; CDR3 protein: ASSLEGTNTDTQY
J gene: TRBJ1-1; V gene: TRBV7-2; CDR3 protein: ASSLRPRGSTEAF
J gene: TRBJ1-1; V gene: TRBV20-1; CDR3 protein: SARETGVRSEAF
J gene: TRBJ2-3; V gene: TRBV15; CDR3 protein: ATSRVSDTQY
J gene: TRBJ2-5; V gene: TRBV20-1; CDR3 protein: SARVQRGFETQY
J gene: TRBJ2-7; V gene: TRBV4-1; CDR3 protein: ASSQGIVGVGEQY
J gene: TRBJ1-2; V gene: TRBV7-2; CDR3 protein: ASSLALRGGYT
J gene: TRBJ2-2; V gene: TRBV29-1; CDR3 protein: SVDRANTGELF
J gene: TRBJ1-1; V gene: TRBV7-2; CDR3 protein: ASSRTGGEGEAF
J gene: TRBJ2-5; V gene: TRBV6-1; CDR3 protein: ASSPRTGLRRETQY
J gene: TRBJ2-7; V gene: TRBV18; CDR3 protein: ASSPPLSSYEQY
J gene: TRBJ2-1; V gene: TRBV27; CDR3 protein: ASGRGLAGGREVNEQF
J gene: TRBJ2-1; V gene: TRBV21-1; CDR3 protein: ASSKKCHNEQF